Listed below are T cell receptor beta chains from one sample, sequenced in a study of beta chain features in type 1 diabetes. Assay used: immunoSEQ multiplex PCR; TCRdb lists only in-frame clones, some missing. The profile shows 350,000 to 400,000 clones, more than 13% of them singletons. Sequenced input: naive CD4+ T cells from blood. These receptors were collected from a woman aged 18-30 years in good health. Each CDR3 is given with its conserved first and last residue. The order of the fields is D gene, J gene, clone size, CDR3 length, V gene, CDR3 DNA, CDR3 protein. A D gene is named only where the DNA matches it firmly. Clone size is stated in some rows and not others, as once, few, many or a class when expanded.

d_call: -
j_call: TRBJ2-7
clone_size: few
cdr3_length: 11
v_call: TRBV30
cdr3_nt: TGTGCCTGGAGTTGGCTTAACGAGCAGTACTTC
cdr3_aa: CAWSWLNEQYF

d_call: -
j_call: TRBJ1-4
clone_size: -
cdr3_length: 14
v_call: TRBV29-1
cdr3_nt: TGCAGCGTTGGGGGACACCTAACTAATGAAAAACTGTTTTTT
cdr3_aa: CSVGGHLTNEKLFF

d_call: -
j_call: TRBJ2-1
clone_size: -
cdr3_length: 13
v_call: TRBV5-8
cdr3_nt: TGTGCCAGCAGCTTGTCCCCTTTCAATGAGCAGTTCTTC
cdr3_aa: CASSLSPFNEQFF

d_call: -
j_call: TRBJ2-2
clone_size: -
cdr3_length: 15
v_call: TRBV25-1
cdr3_nt: TGTGCCAGCAGCTTGACTACTACGAACACCGGGGAGCTGTTTTTT
cdr3_aa: CASSLTTTNTGELFF

d_call: -
j_call: TRBJ2-3
clone_size: few
cdr3_length: 14
v_call: TRBV29-1
cdr3_nt: TGCAGCGTTGCACGGAGTTATAGCACAGATACGCAGTATTTT
cdr3_aa: CSVARSYSTDTQYF

d_call: TRBD2
j_call: TRBJ2-1
clone_size: -
cdr3_length: 19
v_call: TRBV29-1
cdr3_nt: TGCAGCGTACCCACCTCGGGACTAGCGGGCCGGTCCTCCTACAATGAGCAGTTCTTC
cdr3_aa: CSVPTSGLAGRSSYNEQFF

d_call: TRBD1
j_call: TRBJ2-5
clone_size: -
cdr3_length: 14
v_call: TRBV9
cdr3_nt: TGTGCCAGCGGCTCCAGGACAGGGCAAGAGACCCAGTACTTC
cdr3_aa: CASGSRTGQETQYF

d_call: TRBD1
j_call: TRBJ1-1
clone_size: -
cdr3_length: 15
v_call: TRBV5-1
cdr3_nt: TGCGCCAGCAGCCTAGCGACAGGGCCGAACACTGAAGCTTTCTTT
cdr3_aa: CASSLATGPNTEAFF

d_call: -
j_call: TRBJ2-7
clone_size: few
cdr3_length: 11
v_call: TRBV20-1
cdr3_nt: TGCAGTGCTCGGAGCTCCTACGAGCAGTACTTC
cdr3_aa: CSARSSYEQYF

d_call: -
j_call: TRBJ1-1
clone_size: -
cdr3_length: 12
v_call: TRBV9
cdr3_nt: TGTGCCAGCAGCTTCCATAGTGGTGTAGCTTTCTTT
cdr3_aa: CASSFHSGVAFF

d_call: TRBD1
j_call: TRBJ2-5
clone_size: few
cdr3_length: 14
v_call: TRBV10-2
cdr3_nt: TGCGCCAGCAGGGGGACAGACTACCAAGAGACCCAGTACTTC
cdr3_aa: CASRGTDYQETQYF

d_call: -
j_call: TRBJ1-5
clone_size: -
cdr3_length: 14
v_call: TRBV30
cdr3_nt: TGTGCCTGGACCCATGACTGGGGCAATCAGCCCCAGCATTTT
cdr3_aa: CAWTHDWGNQPQHF

d_call: -
j_call: TRBJ1-5
clone_size: -
cdr3_length: 14
v_call: TRBV18
cdr3_nt: TGTGCCAGCTCACCTGTAGAGGGAAATCAGCCCCAGCATTTT
cdr3_aa: CASSPVEGNQPQHF

d_call: -
j_call: TRBJ2-7
clone_size: -
cdr3_length: 15
v_call: TRBV4-1
cdr3_nt: TGCGCCAGCAGACTGGTTGGACTGCCGTCCTACGAGCAGTACTTC
cdr3_aa: CASRLVGLPSYEQYF

d_call: TRBD1
j_call: TRBJ2-7
clone_size: -
cdr3_length: 15
v_call: TRBV14
cdr3_nt: TGTGCCAGCAGCCAAAGACAGGGCGGCTCCTACGAGCAGTACTTC
cdr3_aa: CASSQRQGGSYEQYF

d_call: -
j_call: TRBJ2-1
clone_size: -
cdr3_length: 15
v_call: TRBV4-1
cdr3_nt: TGCGCCAGCAGCCAAGATTCAGGTGGGAGAATTGAGCAGTTCTTC
cdr3_aa: CASSQDSGGRIEQFF

d_call: TRBD1
j_call: TRBJ2-4
clone_size: -
cdr3_length: 14
v_call: TRBV27
cdr3_nt: TGTGCCAGCAGACTACAGGGGACCCCAAACATTCAGTACTTC
cdr3_aa: CASRLQGTPNIQYF

d_call: TRBD2
j_call: TRBJ2-7
clone_size: -
cdr3_length: 15
v_call: TRBV18
cdr3_nt: TGTGCCAGCTCAACCCCGGGACTAGCGGCCTACGAGCAGTACTTC
cdr3_aa: CASSTPGLAAYEQYF

d_call: -
j_call: TRBJ2-1
clone_size: -
cdr3_length: 15
v_call: TRBV4-3
cdr3_nt: TGCGCCAGCAGCCAAGATCTGAGCTCCTACAATGAGCAGTTCTTC
cdr3_aa: CASSQDLSSYNEQFF

d_call: -
j_call: TRBJ1-2
clone_size: -
cdr3_length: 16
v_call: TRBV30
cdr3_nt: TGTGCCTGGAGTGTGAAGGCAGGGGTCCCTAACTATGGCTACACCTTC
cdr3_aa: CAWSVKAGVPNYGYTF

d_call: TRBD1
j_call: TRBJ1-2
clone_size: few
cdr3_length: 13
v_call: TRBV5-1
cdr3_nt: TGCGCCAGCAGCTTCACAGGGGAGGTTGGCTACACCTTC
cdr3_aa: CASSFTGEVGYTF

d_call: -
j_call: TRBJ1-2
clone_size: -
cdr3_length: 13
v_call: TRBV10-3
cdr3_nt: TGTGCCATCAGGGGGGAGGCTAACTATGGCTACACCTTC
cdr3_aa: CAIRGEANYGYTF

d_call: TRBD2
j_call: TRBJ2-3
clone_size: -
cdr3_length: 16
v_call: TRBV5-4
cdr3_nt: TGTGCCAGCAGCTTGAAGGCTAGCGGGGTAACAGATACGCAGTATTTT
cdr3_aa: CASSLKASGVTDTQYF

d_call: -
j_call: TRBJ1-2
clone_size: few
cdr3_length: 11
v_call: TRBV30
cdr3_nt: TGTGCCTGGAGGCGAACAGCTCTCCACACCTTC
cdr3_aa: CAWRRTALHTF

d_call: -
j_call: TRBJ1-5
clone_size: -
cdr3_length: 18
v_call: TRBV4-1
cdr3_nt: TGCGCCAGCAGCCAAGTGGTCCCAGGGCCCCGGAGCAATCAGCCCCAGCATTTT
cdr3_aa: CASSQVVPGPRSNQPQHF

d_call: TRBD1
j_call: TRBJ1-2
clone_size: -
cdr3_length: 14
v_call: TRBV5-1
cdr3_nt: TGCGCCAGCAGCCCTCTCGGACAGGGCTATGGCTACACCTTC
cdr3_aa: CASSPLGQGYGYTF

d_call: -
j_call: TRBJ2-4
clone_size: few
cdr3_length: 10
v_call: TRBV20-1
cdr3_nt: TGCAGTGCTCTTGAGGAGGAAGCTCATTTC
cdr3_aa: CSALEEEAHF

d_call: -
j_call: TRBJ2-7
clone_size: few
cdr3_length: 15
v_call: TRBV15
cdr3_nt: TGTGCCACCAGCAGAGCACAGGGATTCTCCTACGAGCAGTACTTC
cdr3_aa: CATSRAQGFSYEQYF

d_call: -
j_call: TRBJ2-7
clone_size: -
cdr3_length: 12
v_call: TRBV21-1
cdr3_nt: TGTGCCAGCAGCAAAGGAGGCTACGAGCAGTACTTC
cdr3_aa: CASSKGGYEQYF